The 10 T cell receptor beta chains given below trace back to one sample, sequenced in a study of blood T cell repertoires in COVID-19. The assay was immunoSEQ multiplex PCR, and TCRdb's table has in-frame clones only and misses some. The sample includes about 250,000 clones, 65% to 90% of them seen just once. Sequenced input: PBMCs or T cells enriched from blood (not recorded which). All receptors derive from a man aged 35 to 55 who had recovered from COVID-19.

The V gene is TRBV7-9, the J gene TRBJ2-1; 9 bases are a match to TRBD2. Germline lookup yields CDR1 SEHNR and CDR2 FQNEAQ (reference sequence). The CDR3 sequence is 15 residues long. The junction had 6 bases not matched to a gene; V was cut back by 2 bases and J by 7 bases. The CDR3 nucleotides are TGTGCCAGCAGCTTATTACTAGCGGGTGGAAATGAGCAGTTCTTC. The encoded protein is CASSLLLAGGNEQFF.

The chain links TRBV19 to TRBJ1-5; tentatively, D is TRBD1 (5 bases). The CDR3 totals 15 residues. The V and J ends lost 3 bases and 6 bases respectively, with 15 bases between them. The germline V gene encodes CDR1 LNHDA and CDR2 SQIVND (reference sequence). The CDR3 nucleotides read TGTGCCAGTAGTATCGCCGGGGGGTGGGCTCAGCCCCAGCATTTT. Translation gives CASSIAGGWAQPQHF. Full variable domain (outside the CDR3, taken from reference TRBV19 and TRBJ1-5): DGGITQSPKYLFRKEGQNVTLSCEQNLNHDAMYWYRQDPGQGLRLIYYSQIVNDFQKGDIAEGYSVSREKKESFPLTVTSAQKNPTAFYLCASSIAGGWAQPQHFGDGTRLSIL.

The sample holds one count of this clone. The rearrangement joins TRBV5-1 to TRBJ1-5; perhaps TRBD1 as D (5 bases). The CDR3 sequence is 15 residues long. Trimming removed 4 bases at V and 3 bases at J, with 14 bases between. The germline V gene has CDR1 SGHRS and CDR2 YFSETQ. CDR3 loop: CASSPTGWDNQPQHF. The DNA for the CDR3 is TGCGCCAGCAGCCCTACAGGATGGGACAATCAGCCCCAGCATTTT.

The CDR3 sequence: CASSHDTNEQFF. In nucleotides, the CDR3 is TGTGCCAGCTCACATGACACCAATGAGCAGTTCTTC. The chain links TRBV18 to TRBJ2-1, with D unclear. The CDR3 is 12 amino acids. Germline CDR1 reads KGHSH; CDR2 reads LQKENI. The ends were cut back, 4 bases at V and 6 bases at J, with 7 bases in the middle.

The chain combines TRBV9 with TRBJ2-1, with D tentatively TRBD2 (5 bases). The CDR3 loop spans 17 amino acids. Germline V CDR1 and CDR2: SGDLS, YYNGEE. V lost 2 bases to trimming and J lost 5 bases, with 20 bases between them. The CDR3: CASSVMPSAGAHNEQFF. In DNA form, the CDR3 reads TGTGCCAGCAGCGTCATGCCAAGCGCGGGTGCCCACAATGAGCAGTTCTTC. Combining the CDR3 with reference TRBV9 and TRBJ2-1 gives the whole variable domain DSGVTQTPKHLITATGQRVTLRCSPRSGDLSVYWYQQSLDQGLQFLIQYYNGEERAKGNILERFSAQQFPDLHSELNLSSLELGDSALYFCASSVMPSAGAHNEQFFGPGTRLTVL.

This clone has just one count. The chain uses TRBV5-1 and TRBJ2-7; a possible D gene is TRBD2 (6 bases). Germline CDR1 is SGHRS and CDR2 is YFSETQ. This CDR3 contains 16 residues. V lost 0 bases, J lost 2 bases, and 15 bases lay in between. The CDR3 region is CASSLEVAENTYEQYF. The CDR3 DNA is TGCGCCAGCAGCTTGGAAGTAGCGGAGAATACCTACGAGCAGTACTTC.

In nucleotides, the CDR3 is TGTGCCAGCAGTTTACCCCGTGCAGGTGATAGCAATCAGCCCCAGCATTTT. This translates into CASSLPRAGDSNQPQHF. The chain links TRBV28 to TRBJ1-5; D gene uncertain. Trimming pared 2 bases from V and 0 bases from J, leaving 14 bases between. The CDR3 spans 17 residues. The germline gives CDR1 MDHEN, CDR2 SYDVKM.

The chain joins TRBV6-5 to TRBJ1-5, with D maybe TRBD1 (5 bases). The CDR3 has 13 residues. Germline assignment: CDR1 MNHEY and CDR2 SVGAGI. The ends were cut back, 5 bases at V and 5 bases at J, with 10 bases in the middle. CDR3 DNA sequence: TGTGCCAGCAGTACCATAGGGGATCAGCCCCAGCATTTT. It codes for CASSTIGDQPQHF.

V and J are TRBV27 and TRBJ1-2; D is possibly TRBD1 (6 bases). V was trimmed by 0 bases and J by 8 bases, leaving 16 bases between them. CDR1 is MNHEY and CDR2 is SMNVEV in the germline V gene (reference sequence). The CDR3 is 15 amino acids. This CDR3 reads CASSLSIPRGKGYTF. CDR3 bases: TGTGCCAGCAGTTTATCGATTCCCAGGGGAAAAGGCTACACCTTC.

CDR3 nucleotide sequence: TGTGCCAGCAGTTATACCGGGGATAGTTCTGGAAACACCATATATTTT. Translating it yields CASSYTGDSSGNTIYF. The chain carries TRBV6-6 and TRBJ1-3; the D is unclear. This CDR3 contains 16 residues. V was trimmed by 3 bases and J by 1 base, leaving 13 bases between them. Looked up from germline, CDR1 is MNHNY and CDR2 is SVGAGI (reference sequence).